This T cell receptor (beta chain) was captured in a study of blood T cell repertoires in COVID-19. About the study: COVID-19 samples from acute and convalescent phases originated in the United States, Italy and Spain.

V was shortened by 0 bases and J by 6 bases, with 13 bases between the two germline ends. CDR1 and CDR2 from the germline V gene are MNHEY and SVGAGI. The CDR3 has 15 residues. Recruits, aged about 18 to 100 years, lived in 25 or so US areas. Original methodology: Estimation of nucleated cell counts was performed using reference gene primer amplification. Sequencing was performed with immunoSEQ multiplex PCR; in TCRdb, only in-frame clones are kept and a portion is missing. The DNA was the basis for D and trimming; V, J and clone size are from that table. Found here are roughly 330,000 clones, nearly 90% of them singletons; the top ten hold 4.5% to 7%.

The gene calls are TRBV6-5 and TRBJ2-3; tentative D call: TRBD2 (7 bases). Sequenced sample: PBMCs or T cells enriched from blood (not recorded which). This receptor was obtained from a woman aged 25 to 39 who had recovered from COVID-19. As DNA, the CDR3 is TGTGCCAGCAGTTACTCGTATGGGGGGGGCGATACGCAGTATTTT. It specifies CASSYSYGGGDTQYF.